This TCR beta chain was recorded in a study of T cells in Graves' hyperthyroidism and ophthalmopathy. RNA transcripts gave rise to amplified TCR beta CDR3 regions. In the first-round RT-PCR of the TCR CDR3, the HTBI primer set was used. MiXCR, run by TCRdb on the multiplex PCR reads, gives a single entry per CDR3 protein. The repertoire consists of around 340,000 distinct CDR3 sequences, with approximately 18% occurring once and the leading ten covering approximately 49%. V dropped 0 bases and J dropped 5; count of bases not matched to a gene: 17. Germline V gene data show CDR1 as DFQATT and CDR2 as SNEGSKA (reference sequence). The CDR3 length is 18 residues. Hyperthyroidism in the patients, aged 18 to 65, was newly diagnosed and under 2 months in duration.

The TCR comes from a woman aged 50 to 60 with Graves' hyperthyroidism. This rearrangement joins TRBV20-1 to TRBJ2-5; 8 bases align to TRBD2. The sequenced sample was blood. The chain's CDR3 is CSARDGQITGSSGETQYF. The CDR3 bases are TGCAGTGCTAGAGATGGCCAGATAACGGGATCTAGCGGGGAGACCCAGTACTTC.